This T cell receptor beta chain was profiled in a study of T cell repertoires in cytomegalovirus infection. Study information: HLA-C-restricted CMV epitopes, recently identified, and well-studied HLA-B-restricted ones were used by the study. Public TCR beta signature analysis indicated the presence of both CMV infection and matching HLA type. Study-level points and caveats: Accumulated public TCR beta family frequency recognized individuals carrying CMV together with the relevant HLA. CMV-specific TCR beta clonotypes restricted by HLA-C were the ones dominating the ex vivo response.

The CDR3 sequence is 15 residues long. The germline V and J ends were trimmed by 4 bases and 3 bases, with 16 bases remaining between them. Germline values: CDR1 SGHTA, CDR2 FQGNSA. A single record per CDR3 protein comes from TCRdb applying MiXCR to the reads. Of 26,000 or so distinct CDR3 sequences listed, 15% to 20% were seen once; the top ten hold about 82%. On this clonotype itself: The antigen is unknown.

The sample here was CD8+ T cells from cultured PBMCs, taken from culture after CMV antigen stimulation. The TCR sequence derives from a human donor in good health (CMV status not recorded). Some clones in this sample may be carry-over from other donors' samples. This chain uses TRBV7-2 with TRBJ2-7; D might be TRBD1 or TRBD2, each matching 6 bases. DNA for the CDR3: TGTGCCAGCAGCTGGGGGGACACTCCGTACTACGAGCAGTACTTC. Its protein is CASSWGDTPYYEQYF.